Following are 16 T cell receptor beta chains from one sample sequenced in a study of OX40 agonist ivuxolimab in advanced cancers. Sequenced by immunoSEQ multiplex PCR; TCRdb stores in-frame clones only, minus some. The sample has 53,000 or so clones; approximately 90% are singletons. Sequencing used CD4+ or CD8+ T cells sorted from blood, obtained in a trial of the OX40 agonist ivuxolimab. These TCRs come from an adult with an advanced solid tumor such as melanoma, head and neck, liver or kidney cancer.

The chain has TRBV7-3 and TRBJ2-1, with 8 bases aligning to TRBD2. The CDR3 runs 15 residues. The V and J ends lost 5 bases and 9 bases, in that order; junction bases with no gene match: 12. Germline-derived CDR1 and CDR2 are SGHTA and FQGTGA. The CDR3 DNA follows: TGTGCCAGCAGCCCCCGTCGGGGGGGGCTAGGTGAGCAGTTCTTC. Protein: CASSPRRGGLGEQFF.

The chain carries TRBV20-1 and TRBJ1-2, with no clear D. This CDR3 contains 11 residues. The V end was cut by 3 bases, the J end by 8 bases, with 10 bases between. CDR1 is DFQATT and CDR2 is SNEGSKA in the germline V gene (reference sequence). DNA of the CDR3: TGCAGTGCTAGGCGGGGTTGGGGCTACACCTTC. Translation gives CSARRGWGYTF.

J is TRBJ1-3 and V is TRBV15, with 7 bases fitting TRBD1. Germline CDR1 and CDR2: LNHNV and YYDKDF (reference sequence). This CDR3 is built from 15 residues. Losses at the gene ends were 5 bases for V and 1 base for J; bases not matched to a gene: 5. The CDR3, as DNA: TGTGCCACCAGCGGGCAGGGACAGTCTGGAAACACCATATATTTT. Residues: CATSGQGQSGNTIYF.

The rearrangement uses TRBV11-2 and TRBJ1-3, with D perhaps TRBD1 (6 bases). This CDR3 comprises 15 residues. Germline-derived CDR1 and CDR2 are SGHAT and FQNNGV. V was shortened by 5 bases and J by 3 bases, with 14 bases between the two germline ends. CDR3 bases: TGTGCCAGCAGCCGAGATGAGGGGGATGGAAACACCATATATTTT. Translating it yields CASSRDEGDGNTIYF.

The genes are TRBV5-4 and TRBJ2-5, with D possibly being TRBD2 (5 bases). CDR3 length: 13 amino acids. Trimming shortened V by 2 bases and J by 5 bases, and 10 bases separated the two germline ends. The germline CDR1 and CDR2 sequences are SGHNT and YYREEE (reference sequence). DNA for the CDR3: TGTGCCAGCAGCTTAAGGACTGGGGAGACCCAGTACTTC. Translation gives CASSLRTGETQYF.

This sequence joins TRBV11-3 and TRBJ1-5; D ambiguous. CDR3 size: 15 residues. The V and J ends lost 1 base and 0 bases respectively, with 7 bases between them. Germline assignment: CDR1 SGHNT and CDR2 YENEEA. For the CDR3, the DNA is TGTGCCAGCAGCTTAGCTGCCTATAGCAATCAGCCCCAGCATTTT. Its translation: CASSLAAYSNQPQHF.

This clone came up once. In DNA, the CDR3 is TGCGCCAGCAGCTTGGGGGGGATGATCTTAAACATTCAGTACTTC. Translated, it gives CASSLGGMILNIQYF. The rearrangement joins TRBV5-1 to TRBJ2-4; D assignment may be TRBD1 or TRBD2 (5 bases each). Germline V CDR1 and CDR2: SGHRS, YFSETQ. Trimming left V 0 bases short and J 6 bases short, with 13 bases between. The CDR3 consists of 15 residues. Drawing the rest from reference TRBV5-1 and TRBJ2-4, the complete variable domain is KAGVTQTPRYLIKTRGQQVTLSCSPISGHRSVSWYQQTPGQGLQFLFEYFSETQRNKGNFPGRFSGRQFSNSRSEMNVSTLELGDSALYLCASSLGGMILNIQYFGAGTRLSVL.

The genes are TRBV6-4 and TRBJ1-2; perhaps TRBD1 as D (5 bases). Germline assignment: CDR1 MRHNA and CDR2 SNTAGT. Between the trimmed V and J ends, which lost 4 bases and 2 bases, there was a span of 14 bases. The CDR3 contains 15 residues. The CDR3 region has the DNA TGTGCCAGCAGTGCCATCGCGGGGCCCAACTATGGCTACACCTTC. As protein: CASSAIAGPNYGYTF.

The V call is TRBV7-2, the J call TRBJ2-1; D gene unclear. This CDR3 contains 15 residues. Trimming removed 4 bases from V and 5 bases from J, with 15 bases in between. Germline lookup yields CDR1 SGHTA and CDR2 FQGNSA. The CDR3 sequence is CASSSPPRTDNEQFF. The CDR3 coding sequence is TGTGCCAGCAGCTCCCCCCCGAGAACCGACAATGAGCAGTTCTTC.

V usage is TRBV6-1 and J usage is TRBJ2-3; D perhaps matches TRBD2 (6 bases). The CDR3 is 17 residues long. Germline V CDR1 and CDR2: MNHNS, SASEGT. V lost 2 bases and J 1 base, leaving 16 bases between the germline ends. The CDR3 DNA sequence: TGTGCCAGCAGTGAAAGGTGGGCGGGACTGGGCACAGATACGCAGTATTTT. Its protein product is CASSERWAGLGTDTQYF.

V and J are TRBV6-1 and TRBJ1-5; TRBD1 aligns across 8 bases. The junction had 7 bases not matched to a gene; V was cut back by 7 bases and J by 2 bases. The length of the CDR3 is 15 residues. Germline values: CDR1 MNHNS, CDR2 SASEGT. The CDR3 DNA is TGTGCCAGCACCGTCGGACAGGGTGGCAATCAGCCCCAGCATTTT. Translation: CASTVGQGGNQPQHF.

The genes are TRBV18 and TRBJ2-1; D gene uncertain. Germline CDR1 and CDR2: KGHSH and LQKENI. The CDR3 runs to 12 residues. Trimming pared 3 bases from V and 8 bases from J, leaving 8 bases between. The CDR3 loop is CASSPARDEQFF. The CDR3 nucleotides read TGTGCCAGCTCACCTGCACGGGATGAGCAGTTCTTC.

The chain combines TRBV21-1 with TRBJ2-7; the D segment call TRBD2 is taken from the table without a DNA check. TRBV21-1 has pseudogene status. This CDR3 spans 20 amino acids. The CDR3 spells CASSRRRAASGILNSYEQYF. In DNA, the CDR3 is TGTGCCAGCAGCCGAAGACGGGCGGCTAGCGGCATTTTAAACTCCTACGAGCAGTACTTC.

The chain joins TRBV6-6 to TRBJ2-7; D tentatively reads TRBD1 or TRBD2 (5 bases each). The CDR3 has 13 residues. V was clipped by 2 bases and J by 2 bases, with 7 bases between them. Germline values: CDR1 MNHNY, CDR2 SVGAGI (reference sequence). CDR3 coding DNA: TGTGCCAGCAGTTACGGGGGACCCTACGAGCAGTACTTC. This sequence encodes CASSYGGPYEQYF.

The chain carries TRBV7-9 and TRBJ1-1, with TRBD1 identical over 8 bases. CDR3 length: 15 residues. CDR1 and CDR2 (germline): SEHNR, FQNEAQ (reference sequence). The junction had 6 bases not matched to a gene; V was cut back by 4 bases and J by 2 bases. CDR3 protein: CASSSADRGNTEAFF. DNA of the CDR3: TGTGCCAGCAGCTCCGCCGACAGGGGCAACACTGAAGCTTTCTTT.

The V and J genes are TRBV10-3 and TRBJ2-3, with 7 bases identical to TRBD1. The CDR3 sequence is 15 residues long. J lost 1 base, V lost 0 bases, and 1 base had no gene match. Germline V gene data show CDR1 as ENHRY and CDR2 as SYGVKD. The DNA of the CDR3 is TGTGCCATCAGTGAGTCCGGACAGGGCACAGATACGCAGTATTTT. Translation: CAISESGQGTDTQYF.